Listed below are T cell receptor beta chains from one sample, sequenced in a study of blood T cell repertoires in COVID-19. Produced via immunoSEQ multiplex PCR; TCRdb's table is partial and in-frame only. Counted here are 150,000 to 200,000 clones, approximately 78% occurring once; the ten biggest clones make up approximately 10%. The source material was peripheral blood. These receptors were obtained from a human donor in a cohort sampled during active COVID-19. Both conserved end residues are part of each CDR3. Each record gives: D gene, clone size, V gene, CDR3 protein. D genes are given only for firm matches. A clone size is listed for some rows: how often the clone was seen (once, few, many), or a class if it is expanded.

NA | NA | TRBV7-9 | CASSLGTGLATTDTQYF
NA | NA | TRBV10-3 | CAISESPGLNGYTF
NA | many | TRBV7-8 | CASSLERVGLGPRQPQHF
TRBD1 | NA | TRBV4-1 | CASSHPGQGGYTF
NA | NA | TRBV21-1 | CASSKALWCQLNTEAFF
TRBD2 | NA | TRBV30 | CAWSVRGGAYNEQFF
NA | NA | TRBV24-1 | CATSELPQGRGYQETQYF
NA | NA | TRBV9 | CASSRGPTEAFF
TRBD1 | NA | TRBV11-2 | CASSLDPGDRAHFNEQYF
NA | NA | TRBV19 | CASSAYRDTGTDTQYF
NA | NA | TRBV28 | CASSGGDSSYNSPLHF
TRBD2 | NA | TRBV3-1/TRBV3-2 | CASSQETSGYTDTQYF
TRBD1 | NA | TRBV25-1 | CASSFSGGDGYTF
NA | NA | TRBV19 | CASASYTANYGYTF
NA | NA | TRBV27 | CASSSDREGTGELFF
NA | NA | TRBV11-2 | CASSLRGGKDTQYF
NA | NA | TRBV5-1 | CASSWGTSGQYEQYF
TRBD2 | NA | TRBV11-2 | CASSFQPAGGHTDTQYF
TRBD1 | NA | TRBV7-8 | CASSLPPPDRAYGYTF
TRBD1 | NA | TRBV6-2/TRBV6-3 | CASSSGDRGFNQPQHF
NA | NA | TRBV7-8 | CASSSGGVMNTEAFF
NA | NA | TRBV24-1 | CATSDPIKGGETQYF
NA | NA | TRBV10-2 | CASSPQGGTDTQYF
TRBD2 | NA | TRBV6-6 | CASSYKASGAYTAQYF
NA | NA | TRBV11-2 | CASSASPDLDYEQYF
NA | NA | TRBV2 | CASRYPGIAPSGNTIYF
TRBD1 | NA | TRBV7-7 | CASSVGQGFEAFF
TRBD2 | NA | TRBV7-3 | CASSPFSGRGDTQYF